A selection of T cell receptor beta chains follows, all from one sample in a study of T cells in Graves' hyperthyroidism and ophthalmopathy. TCRdb recomputed calls from the multiplex PCR reads with MiXCR, one row per CDR3 protein. This table has 270,000 or so distinct CDR3 sequences, 20% to 25% appearing once. The sequencing input was blood. The receptor source for this set is a man aged 40-50 years with Graves' hyperthyroidism that later progressed to Graves' ophthalmopathy. The CDR3 runs from the conserved cysteine through the conserved F or W. D genes are given only for firm matches. The size of a clone is reported for some rows only, either as once, few or many, or as a class for expanded clones.

J gene: TRBJ2-2
D gene: NA
clone size: many
V gene: TRBV28
CDR3 DNA: TGTGCCAGCAGTTCCCCGAGGTTGAACACCGGGGAGCTGTTTTTT
CDR3 protein: CASSSPRLNTGELFF

J gene: TRBJ1-1
D gene: NA
clone size: NA
V gene: TRBV20-1
CDR3 DNA: TGCAGTGCTAGTAGAGCAACTGAAGCTTTCTTT
CDR3 protein: CSASRATEAFF

J gene: TRBJ2-7
D gene: NA
clone size: many
V gene: TRBV12-3/TRBV12-4
CDR3 DNA: TGTGCCAGCAGTTTAGGGCCCCTCCAGCACTTC
CDR3 protein: CASSLGPLQHF

J gene: TRBJ1-1
D gene: NA
clone size: NA
V gene: TRBV27
CDR3 DNA: TGTGCCAGCAGTCCATCCGGTGGGGGCCACATGAACACTGAAGCTTTCTTT
CDR3 protein: CASSPSGGGHMNTEAFF

J gene: TRBJ2-5
D gene: TRBD2
clone size: many
V gene: TRBV7-9
CDR3 DNA: TGTGCCAGCAGCTTCACGGCGGGAGGGCAAGAGACCCAGTACTTC
CDR3 protein: CASSFTAGGQETQYF

J gene: TRBJ2-5
D gene: NA
clone size: many
V gene: TRBV14
CDR3 DNA: TGTGCCAGCAGCCAAGGGCCGGGGGCGCACCAAGAGACCCAGTACTTC
CDR3 protein: CASSQGPGAHQETQYF

J gene: TRBJ2-7
D gene: NA
clone size: once
V gene: TRBV6-2/TRBV6-3
CDR3 DNA: TGTGCCAGCAGTCCACCGTCTTCAGGGGGGTACGAGCAGTACTTC
CDR3 protein: CASSPPSSGGYEQYF

J gene: TRBJ2-2
D gene: NA
clone size: many
V gene: TRBV15
CDR3 DNA: TGTGCCACCAGCGGAGATTACCGGGAGCTGTTTTTT
CDR3 protein: CATSGDYRELFF

J gene: TRBJ2-7
D gene: NA
clone size: many
V gene: TRBV5-1
CDR3 DNA: TGCGCCAGCGACCAACCCCCCTACGAGCAGTACTTC
CDR3 protein: CASDQPPYEQYF

J gene: TRBJ1-2
D gene: NA
clone size: many
V gene: TRBV9
CDR3 DNA: TGTGCCAGCCAGGGATGGAGCTATGGCTACACCTTC
CDR3 protein: CASQGWSYGYTF

J gene: TRBJ2-2
D gene: NA
clone size: many
V gene: TRBV24-1
CDR3 DNA: TGTGCCACCAGTGATTTGCCTGGACAGAGGACCGGGGAGCTGTTTTTT
CDR3 protein: CATSDLPGQRTGELFF

J gene: TRBJ2-5
D gene: NA
clone size: NA
V gene: TRBV5-1
CDR3 DNA: TGCGCCAGCAGCTCCAGGACCCGGCAAGAGACCCAGTACTTC
CDR3 protein: CASSSRTRQETQYF

J gene: TRBJ1-2
D gene: NA
clone size: many
V gene: TRBV7-9
CDR3 DNA: TGTGCCAGCAGCTTACTGGACAGTAACTATGGCTACACCTTC
CDR3 protein: CASSLLDSNYGYTF

J gene: TRBJ2-5
D gene: TRBD1
clone size: many
V gene: TRBV6-1
CDR3 DNA: TGTGCCAGCAGTGAAGCGAGGGGGACAGGGAAGGAGACCCAGTACTTC
CDR3 protein: CASSEARGTGKETQYF

J gene: TRBJ1-2
D gene: NA
clone size: NA
V gene: TRBV6-1
CDR3 DNA: TGTGCCAGCAGTGAAGCGGCATCTAACTATGGCTACACCTTC
CDR3 protein: CASSEAASNYGYTF

J gene: TRBJ2-5
D gene: NA
clone size: NA
V gene: TRBV10-3
CDR3 DNA: TGTGCCATCAGTGAGCCGACCTTGGTGGAGACCCAGTACTTC
CDR3 protein: CAISEPTLVETQYF

J gene: TRBJ1-1
D gene: NA
clone size: many
V gene: TRBV12-3/TRBV12-4
CDR3 DNA: TGTGCCAGCAGTATCCAGGGTGTTTTCACTGAAGCTTTCTTT
CDR3 protein: CASSIQGVFTEAFF

J gene: TRBJ1-1
D gene: NA
clone size: many
V gene: TRBV5-4
CDR3 DNA: TGTGCCAGCAGCTTGGCTGGGGCCCCGCTACAGAACACTGAAGCTTTCTTT
CDR3 protein: CASSLAGAPLQNTEAFF

J gene: TRBJ2-5
D gene: TRBD2
clone size: NA
V gene: TRBV30
CDR3 DNA: TGTGCCGGGCGGGGGAGGACTCAAGAGACCCAGTACTTC
CDR3 protein: CAGRGRTQETQYF

J gene: TRBJ1-1
D gene: TRBD1
clone size: many
V gene: TRBV2
CDR3 DNA: TGTGCCAGCAGGACAGGGGGATCTGAAGCTTTCTTT
CDR3 protein: CASRTGGSEAFF

J gene: TRBJ2-7
D gene: NA
clone size: many
V gene: TRBV7-8
CDR3 DNA: TGTGCCAGCAGCCCCGGACGGACCTCCTACGAGCAGTACTTC
CDR3 protein: CASSPGRTSYEQYF

J gene: TRBJ1-5
D gene: NA
clone size: many
V gene: TRBV11-3
CDR3 DNA: TGTGCCAGCAGCACGGACGGCAATCAGCCCCAGCATTTT
CDR3 protein: CASSTDGNQPQHF

J gene: TRBJ2-7
D gene: TRBD1
clone size: NA
V gene: TRBV2
CDR3 DNA: TGTGCCAGCAGTGAAGCGGACAGGTTCTCCTACGAGCAGTACTTC
CDR3 protein: CASSEADRFSYEQYF

J gene: TRBJ2-2
D gene: TRBD2
clone size: many
V gene: TRBV15
CDR3 DNA: TGTGCCACCAGCAGAGGGGGGGCGGGAGGACTCACCGGGGAGCTGTTTTTT
CDR3 protein: CATSRGGAGGLTGELFF

J gene: TRBJ1-5
D gene: NA
clone size: many
V gene: TRBV3-1
CDR3 DNA: TGTGCCAGCAGCCAAGATACCAATCAGCCCCAGCATTTT
CDR3 protein: CASSQDTNQPQHF

J gene: TRBJ2-7
D gene: NA
clone size: NA
V gene: TRBV15
CDR3 DNA: TGTGCCACCAGCAGGAGCGGCTACGAGCAGTACTTC
CDR3 protein: CATSRSGYEQYF

J gene: TRBJ2-7
D gene: NA
clone size: NA
V gene: TRBV28
CDR3 DNA: TGTGCCAGCAGTTCAGTACTAGGCTACGAGCAGTACTTC
CDR3 protein: CASSSVLGYEQYF

J gene: TRBJ2-7
D gene: NA
clone size: NA
V gene: TRBV12-3/TRBV12-4
CDR3 DNA: TGTGCCAGCACCGCCGGGAGTGACGAGCAGTACTTC
CDR3 protein: CASTAGSDEQYF

J gene: TRBJ2-7
D gene: NA
clone size: many
V gene: TRBV7-9
CDR3 DNA: TGTGCCAGCAGCCGGGACTTCTCCTACGAGCAGTACTTC
CDR3 protein: CASSRDFSYEQYF

J gene: TRBJ2-5
D gene: NA
clone size: many
V gene: TRBV2
CDR3 DNA: TGTGCCAGCAGAGCCGCGCAAGAGACCCAGTACTTC
CDR3 protein: CASRAAQETQYF

J gene: TRBJ1-3
D gene: TRBD1
clone size: many
V gene: TRBV6-1
CDR3 DNA: TGTGCCAGCAGAACCCGGGACAGGGAGGACACCATATATTTT
CDR3 protein: CASRTRDREDTIYF

J gene: TRBJ2-2
D gene: NA
clone size: few
V gene: TRBV9
CDR3 DNA: TGTGCCAGCAGCGTAGCTCCGGGCGGGGAGCTGTTTTTT
CDR3 protein: CASSVAPGGELFF

J gene: TRBJ2-7
D gene: TRBD1
clone size: many
V gene: TRBV6-5
CDR3 DNA: TGTGCCAGCGCGAGGACAGGGGGTTCGTACGAGCAGTACTTC
CDR3 protein: CASARTGGSYEQYF

J gene: TRBJ1-1
D gene: NA
clone size: many
V gene: TRBV6-1
CDR3 DNA: TGTGCCAGCAGTGACCACAACCGGATCACTGAAGCTTTCTTT
CDR3 protein: CASSDHNRITEAFF

J gene: TRBJ2-5
D gene: TRBD2
clone size: many
V gene: TRBV3-1
CDR3 DNA: TGTGCCAGCAGCCAGCTTTGGACTAGCGGGAGTCCCGGGAAGACCCAGTACTTC
CDR3 protein: CASSQLWTSGSPGKTQYF

J gene: TRBJ1-1
D gene: TRBD1
clone size: many
V gene: TRBV6-5
CDR3 DNA: TGTGCCAGCAGTTTTAACAGGGGAACTGAAGCTTTCTTT
CDR3 protein: CASSFNRGTEAFF

J gene: TRBJ2-5
D gene: NA
clone size: many
V gene: TRBV18
CDR3 DNA: TGTGCCAGCTCACCATTGCTAGATGGGACCCAGTACTTC
CDR3 protein: CASSPLLDGTQYF

J gene: TRBJ1-1
D gene: TRBD1
clone size: NA
V gene: TRBV6-2/TRBV6-3
CDR3 DNA: TGTGCCAGCAGTTACCCGCCCAGGGGGGGGAACACTGAAGCTTTCTTT
CDR3 protein: CASSYPPRGGNTEAFF

J gene: TRBJ2-2
D gene: NA
clone size: many
V gene: TRBV14
CDR3 DNA: TGTGCCAGCAGCCATCAACACACCGGGGAGCTGTTTTTT
CDR3 protein: CASSHQHTGELFF

J gene: TRBJ1-1
D gene: NA
clone size: many
V gene: TRBV19
CDR3 DNA: TGTGCCAGTAGTTGGTACGGCACTGAAGCTTTCTTT
CDR3 protein: CASSWYGTEAFF

J gene: TRBJ2-7
D gene: TRBD1
clone size: many
V gene: TRBV27
CDR3 DNA: TGTGCCAGCACCCGGGACAGCAACTCCTACGAGCAGTACTTC
CDR3 protein: CASTRDSNSYEQYF